Listed below are T cell receptor beta chains from one sample, sequenced in a study of shared clonotypes between healthy human individuals. This table comes from immunoSEQ multiplex PCR, and its TCRdb copy is limited to in-frame clones, with some not included. The sample records over a million clones, roughly 96% being singletons. The sample taken for sequencing was naive CD4+ T cells sorted from blood. These receptors originate from a man in his thirties or forties in good health. Both conserved end residues are part of each CDR3. The D gene is left open where the match is weak. Rows may omit the clone size; those that give it use once, few, many or a size class.

clone_size	v_call	d_call	j_call	cdr3_aa	cdr3_nt
NA	TRBV2	NA	TRBJ1-5	CASSEARDQPQHF	TGTGCCAGCAGTGAAGCGCGGGATCAGCCCCAGCATTTT
NA	TRBV29-1	NA	TRBJ2-3	CSVGRPSGHYTDTQYF	TGCAGCGTTGGTAGGCCCTCGGGACATTACACAGATACGCAGTATTTT
NA	TRBV4-1	NA	TRBJ2-7	CASSQDRVGLASYEQYF	TGCGCCAGCAGCCAAGACCGGGTGGGGCTAGCGAGCTACGAGCAGTACTTC
NA	TRBV29-1	NA	TRBJ2-1	CSVENPSTQFF	TGCAGCGTTGAAAACCCTTCTACGCAGTTCTTC
once	TRBV23-1	NA	TRBJ2-5	CASSQGGTAPIAQYF	TGCGCCAGCAGTCAAGGGGGGACAGCTCCTATCGCCCAGTACTTC
NA	TRBV28	NA	TRBJ2-7	CASIDYPSDEQYF	TGTGCCAGCATTGACTACCCCTCGGACGAGCAGTACTTC
few	TRBV7-9	NA	TRBJ2-7	CASSASSYEQYF	TGTGCCAGCAGCGCGAGCTCCTACGAGCAGTACTTC
NA	TRBV5-1	TRBD2	TRBJ2-1	CASSPGNLWAGVAYNEQFF	TGCGCCAGCAGCCCTGGAAACCTTTGGGCGGGAGTTGCCTACAATGAGCAGTTCTTC
NA	TRBV4-3	TRBD1	TRBJ2-7	CASSRDRVSNSYEQYF	TGCGCCAGCAGCCGGGACAGGGTCTCAAACTCCTACGAGCAGTACTTC
NA	TRBV19	NA	TRBJ2-7	CASSIPGRGYEQYF	TGTGCCAGTAGTATACCCGGGAGAGGTTACGAGCAGTACTTC
NA	TRBV5-1	NA	TRBJ2-5	CASSLWGSETQYF	TGCGCCAGCAGCTTGTGGGGATCCGAGACCCAGTACTTC
NA	TRBV7-2	NA	TRBJ1-5	CASSLPGGPQHF	TGTGCCAGCAGCCTTCCGGGGGGGCCCCAGCATTTT
NA	TRBV7-8	NA	TRBJ2-1	CATFPLGMINEQFF	TGTGCCACCTTCCCATTGGGGATGATCAATGAGCAGTTCTTC